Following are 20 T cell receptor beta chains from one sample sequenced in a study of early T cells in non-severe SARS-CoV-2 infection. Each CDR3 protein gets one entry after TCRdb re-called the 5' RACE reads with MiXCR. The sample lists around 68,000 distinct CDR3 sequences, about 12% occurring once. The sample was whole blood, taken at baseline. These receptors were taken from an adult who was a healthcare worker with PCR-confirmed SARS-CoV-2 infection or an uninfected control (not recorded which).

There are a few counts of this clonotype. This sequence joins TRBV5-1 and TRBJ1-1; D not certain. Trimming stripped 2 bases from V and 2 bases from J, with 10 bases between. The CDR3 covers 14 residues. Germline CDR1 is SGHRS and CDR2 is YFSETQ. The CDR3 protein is CASSFFGSNTEAFF. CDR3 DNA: TGCGCCAGCAGCTTTTTCGGGTCTAACACTGAAGCTTTCTTT. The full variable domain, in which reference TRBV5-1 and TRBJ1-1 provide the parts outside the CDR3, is KAGVTQTPRYLIKTRGQQVTLSCSPISGHRSVSWYQQTPGQGLQFLFEYFSETQRNKGNFPGRFSGRQFSNSRSEMNVSTLELGDSALYLCASSFFGSNTEAFFGQGTRLTVV.

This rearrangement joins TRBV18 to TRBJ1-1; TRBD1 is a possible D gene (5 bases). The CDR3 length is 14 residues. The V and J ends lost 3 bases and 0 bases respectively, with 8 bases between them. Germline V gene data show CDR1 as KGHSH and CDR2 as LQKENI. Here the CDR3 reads CASSPTEMNTEAFF. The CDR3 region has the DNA TGTGCCAGCTCACCGACAGAGATGAACACTGAAGCTTTCTTT.

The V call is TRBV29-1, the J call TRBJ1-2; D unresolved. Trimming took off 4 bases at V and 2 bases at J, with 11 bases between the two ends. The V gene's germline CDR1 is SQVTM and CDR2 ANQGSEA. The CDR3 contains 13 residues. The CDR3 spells CSVGRTGNYGYTF. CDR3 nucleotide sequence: TGCAGCGTTGGGAGGACGGGGAACTATGGCTACACCTTC.

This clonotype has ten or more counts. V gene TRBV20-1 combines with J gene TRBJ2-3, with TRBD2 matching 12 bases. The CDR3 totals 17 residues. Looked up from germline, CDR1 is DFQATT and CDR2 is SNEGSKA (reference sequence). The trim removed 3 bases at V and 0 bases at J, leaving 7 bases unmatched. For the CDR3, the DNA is TGCAGTGCTAGGGGGCTTGGGACTAGCGGGAGCACAGATACGCAGTATTTT. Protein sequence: CSARGLGTSGSTDTQYF.

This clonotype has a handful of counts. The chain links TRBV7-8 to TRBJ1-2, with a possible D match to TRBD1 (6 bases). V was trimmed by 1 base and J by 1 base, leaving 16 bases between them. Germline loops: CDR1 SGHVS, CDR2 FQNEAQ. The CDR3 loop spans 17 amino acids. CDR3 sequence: CASSLVRGARSNYGYTF. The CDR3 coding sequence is TGTGCCAGCAGCTTAGTTCGGGGGGCGAGGAGTAACTATGGCTACACCTTC.

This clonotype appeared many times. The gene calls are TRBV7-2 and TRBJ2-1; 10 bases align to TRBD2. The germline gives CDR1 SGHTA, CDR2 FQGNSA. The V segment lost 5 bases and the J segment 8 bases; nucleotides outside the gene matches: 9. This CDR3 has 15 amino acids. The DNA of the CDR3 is TGTGCCAGCAGCCCGGGGAGCGGGGGGGCCTATGAGCAGTTCTTC. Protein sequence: CASSPGSGGAYEQFF.

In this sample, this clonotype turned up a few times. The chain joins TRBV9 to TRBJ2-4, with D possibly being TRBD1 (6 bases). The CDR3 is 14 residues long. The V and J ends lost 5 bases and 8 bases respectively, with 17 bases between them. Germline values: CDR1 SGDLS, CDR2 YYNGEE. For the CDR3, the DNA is TGTGCCAGCAGTCCAGAAGGGGGTAGTGACATTCAGTACTTC. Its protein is CASSPEGGSDIQYF.

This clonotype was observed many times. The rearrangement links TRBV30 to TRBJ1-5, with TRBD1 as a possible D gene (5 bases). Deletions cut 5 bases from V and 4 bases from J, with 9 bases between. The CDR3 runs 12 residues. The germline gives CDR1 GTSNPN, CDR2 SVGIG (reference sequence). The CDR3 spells CAWGTPNQPQHF. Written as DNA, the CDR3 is TGTGCCTGGGGGACCCCTAATCAGCCCCAGCATTTT.

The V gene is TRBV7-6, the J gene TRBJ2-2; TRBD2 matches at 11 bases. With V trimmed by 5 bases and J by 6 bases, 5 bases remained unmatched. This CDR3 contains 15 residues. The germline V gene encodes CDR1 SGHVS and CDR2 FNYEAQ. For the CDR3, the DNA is TGTGCCAGCAGCCGGGGACTAGCGGACCCCGGGGAGCTGTTTTTT. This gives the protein CASSRGLADPGELFF.

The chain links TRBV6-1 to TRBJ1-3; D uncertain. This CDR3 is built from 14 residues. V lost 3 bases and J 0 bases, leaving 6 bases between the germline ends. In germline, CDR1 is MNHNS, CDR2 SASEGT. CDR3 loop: CASSDGVSGNTIYF. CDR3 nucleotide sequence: TGTGCCAGCAGTGATGGGGTCTCTGGAAACACCATATATTTT.

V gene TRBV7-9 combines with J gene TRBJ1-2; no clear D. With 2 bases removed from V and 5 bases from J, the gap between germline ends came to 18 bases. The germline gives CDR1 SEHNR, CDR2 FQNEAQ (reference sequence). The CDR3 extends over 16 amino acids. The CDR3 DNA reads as TGTGCCAGCAGCTTATTCATGGTTCCATCCGGTTATGGCTACACCTTC. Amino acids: CASSLFMVPSGYGYTF.

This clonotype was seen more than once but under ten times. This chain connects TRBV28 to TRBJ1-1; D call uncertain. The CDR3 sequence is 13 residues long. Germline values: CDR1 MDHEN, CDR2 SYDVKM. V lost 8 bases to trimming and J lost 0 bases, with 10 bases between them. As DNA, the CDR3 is TGTGCCAGCCAAACTACCATGAACACTGAAGCTTTCTTT. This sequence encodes CASQTTMNTEAFF. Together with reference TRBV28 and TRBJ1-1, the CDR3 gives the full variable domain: DVKVTQSSRYLVKRTGEKVFLECVQDMDHENMFWYRQDPGLGLRLIYFSYDVKMKEKGDIPEGYSVSREKKERFSLILESASTNQTSMYLCASQTTMNTEAFFGQGTRLTVV.

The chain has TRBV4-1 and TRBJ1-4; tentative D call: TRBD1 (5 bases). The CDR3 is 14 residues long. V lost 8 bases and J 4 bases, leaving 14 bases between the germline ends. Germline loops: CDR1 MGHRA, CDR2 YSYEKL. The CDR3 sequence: CASSRGGINEKLFF. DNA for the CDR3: TGCGCCAGCTCACGTGGGGGAATTAATGAAAAACTGTTTTTT.

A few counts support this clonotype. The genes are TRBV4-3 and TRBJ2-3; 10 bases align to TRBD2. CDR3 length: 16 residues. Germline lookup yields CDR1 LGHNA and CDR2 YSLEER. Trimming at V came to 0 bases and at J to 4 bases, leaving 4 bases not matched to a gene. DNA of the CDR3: TGCGCCAGCAGCCAAGAAGCGGGAGGGCCGGCAGATACGCAGTATTTT. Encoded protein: CASSQEAGGPADTQYF.

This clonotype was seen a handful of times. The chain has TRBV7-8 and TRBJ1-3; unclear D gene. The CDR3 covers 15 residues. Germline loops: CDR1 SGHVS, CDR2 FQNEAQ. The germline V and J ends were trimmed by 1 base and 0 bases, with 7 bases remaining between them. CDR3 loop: CASSLVGISGNTIYF. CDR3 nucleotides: TGTGCCAGCAGCTTAGTAGGGATCTCTGGAAACACCATATATTTT.

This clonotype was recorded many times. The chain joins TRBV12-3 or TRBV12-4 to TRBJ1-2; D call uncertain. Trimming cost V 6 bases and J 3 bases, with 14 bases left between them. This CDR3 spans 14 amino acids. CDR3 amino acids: CASRRFREDYGYTF. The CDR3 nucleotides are TGTGCCAGCAGGAGATTTCGGGAAGACTATGGCTACACCTTC.

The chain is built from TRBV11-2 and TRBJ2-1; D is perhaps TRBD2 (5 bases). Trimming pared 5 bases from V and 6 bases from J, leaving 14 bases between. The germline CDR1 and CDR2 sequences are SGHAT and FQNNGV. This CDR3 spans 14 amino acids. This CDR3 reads CASSPLLAPNEQFF. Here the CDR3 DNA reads TGTGCCAGCAGCCCTTTGCTAGCTCCCAATGAGCAGTTCTTC.

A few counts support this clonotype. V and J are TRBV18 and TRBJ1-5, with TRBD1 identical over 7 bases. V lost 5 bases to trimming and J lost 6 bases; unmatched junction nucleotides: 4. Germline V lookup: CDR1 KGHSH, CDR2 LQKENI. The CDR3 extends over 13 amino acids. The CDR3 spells CASSNRGGQPQHF. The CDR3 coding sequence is TGTGCCAGCTCAAACAGGGGTGGTCAGCCCCAGCATTTT.

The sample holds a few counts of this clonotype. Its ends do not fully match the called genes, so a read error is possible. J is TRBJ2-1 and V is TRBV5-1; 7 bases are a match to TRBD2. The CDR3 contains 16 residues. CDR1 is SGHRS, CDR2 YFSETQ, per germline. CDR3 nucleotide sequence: TGCGCCAGCAGCTTGGCCACTAGCGAGTCCTCCAATGAGCAGTTCTTC. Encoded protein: CASSLATSESSNEQFF.

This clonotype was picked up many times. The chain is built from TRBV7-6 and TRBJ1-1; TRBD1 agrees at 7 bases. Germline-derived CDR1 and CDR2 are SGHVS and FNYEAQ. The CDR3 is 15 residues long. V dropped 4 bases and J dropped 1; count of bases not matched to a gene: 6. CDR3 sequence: CASSWYRGENTEAFF. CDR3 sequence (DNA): TGTGCCAGCAGCTGGTACAGGGGTGAGAACACTGAAGCTTTCTTT.